The entry that follows covers one T cell receptor beta chain sequence. This entry comes from a study of blood T cell repertoires in COVID-19. TCRdb's table, derived via immunoSEQ multiplex PCR, lists solely in-frame clones and lacks some. The sample yields 110,000 to 150,000 clones, around four fifths seen once. V lost 5 bases and J lost 5, with 9 bases in between. Germline V gives CDR1 SGHVS, CDR2 FQNEAQ. The CDR3 length is 12 residues. V usage is TRBV7-8 and J usage is TRBJ1-1, with D perhaps TRBD1 (6 bases). This sequence originates from a woman between 40 and 55 years old who had recovered from COVID-19. The sample was PBMCs or T cells enriched from blood (not recorded which). CDR3 nucleotides: TGTGCCAGCAGCCCGCAGGGGACTGAAGCTTTCTTT. As protein: CASSPQGTEAFF.